This TCR beta chain comes out of a study of OX40 agonist ivuxolimab in advanced cancers. Profiled with immunoSEQ multiplex PCR; TCRdb holds only in-frame clones, not every one. The repertoire consists of about 110,000 clones, with 90% occurring once and the leading ten covering 0.45% to 0.5%. This CDR3 contains 17 residues. Germline V lookup: CDR1 LGHNA, CDR2 YSLEER. V was cut by 0 bases and J by 7 bases, with 19 bases left in between. The sequence derives from an adult with an advanced solid tumor such as melanoma, head and neck, liver or kidney cancer. Source: CD4+ or CD8+ T cells sorted from blood, taken in a trial of the OX40 agonist ivuxolimab. The J gene is TRBJ2-1, the V gene TRBV4-3; a possible D gene is TRBD2 (6 bases). The CDR3: CASSQDSSGSLYNEQFF. CDR3 coding DNA: TGCGCCAGCAGCCAAGATAGTTCCGGGAGTTTGTATAATGAGCAGTTCTTC.